This T cell receptor beta chain comes out of a study of CD8+CD57+ T cells in acquired aplastic anemia (dated by TCRdb to 2017 to 2018). Notes on the research overall: Extracted DNA from sorted CD4+ and CD8+ cells averaged approximately 3.4 ug, ranging from roughly 0.19 to 27.4 ug. For healthy donor samples, the average read count was about 10 million for CD4+ cells and 11.0 million for CD8+ cells. The investigation overall reported the following: CD8+ Simpson's diversity did not differ significantly between patients and healthy controls (P=0.060). Some 30 CD8+ CDR3 sequences were shared between patients and controls but appeared highly expressed in patients and within their immunodominant clones.

Counted from cysteine to phenylalanine, this CDR3 has 14 amino acids. The read is trimmed to its CDR3 DNA, 42 bases read in frame from base 1. V is pruned by 4 bases and J by 6 bases, leaving 6 bases of the junction without a gene match. According to the germline V gene, CDR1 reads MNHEY and CDR2 reads SVGAGI. In this study, sorted CD4+ and CD8+ T cells from the blood of healthy subjects and of severe aplastic anemia patients had their TCR repertoires deep-sequenced. Ficoll-Paque density gradient centrifugation was used to isolate peripheral blood mononuclear cells. Before DNA extraction, CD4+ and CD8+ T cells were sorted with FACS or magnetic beads. This clonotype has more than one count but fewer than ten. Its antigen remains undetermined. No base-level quality is on record; no much larger clone is a single base apart. Genomic DNA was used as template for profiling of TCR beta VDJ combinations and CDR3 sequences. TCR repertoire sequencing was run on an Illumina HiSeq 2000. Per the source publication's procedure: Repertoires were assessed using TRBV/TRBJ rearrangement plots, CDR3 size and DJ length profiles, and Simpson's diversity index. The most abundant DNA sequence in the deep sequencing data was defined as the immunodominant clone. CDR3 amino acid sequences were screened for sharing across subjects and were compared with published repertoires and the VDJdb database. TCRdb reprocessing: public reads trimmed at Q25 with fastp, clones called with MiXCR, in-frame beta chains kept. Each CDR3 protein gets just one entry, which takes the most common genes and DNA from the rows behind it. The authors' filters were not applied to this entry. The sample table shows about 220,000 distinct CDR3 sequences, and around 32% are seen once. The ten largest clones capture 1.1% of the sample.

Material: sorted CD4+, CD8+, or CD8+CD57+ T cells (not recorded which) from PBMCs. The sequence is built from TRBV6-5 and TRBJ1-5; the junction holds 7 bases that match TRBD1. This clonotype originated in a human donor in good health, serving as a control. The nucleotide sequence is TGTGCCAGCAGTTTTCGACAGGGTACTCAGCCCCAGCATTTT. It encodes CASSFRQGTQPQHF.